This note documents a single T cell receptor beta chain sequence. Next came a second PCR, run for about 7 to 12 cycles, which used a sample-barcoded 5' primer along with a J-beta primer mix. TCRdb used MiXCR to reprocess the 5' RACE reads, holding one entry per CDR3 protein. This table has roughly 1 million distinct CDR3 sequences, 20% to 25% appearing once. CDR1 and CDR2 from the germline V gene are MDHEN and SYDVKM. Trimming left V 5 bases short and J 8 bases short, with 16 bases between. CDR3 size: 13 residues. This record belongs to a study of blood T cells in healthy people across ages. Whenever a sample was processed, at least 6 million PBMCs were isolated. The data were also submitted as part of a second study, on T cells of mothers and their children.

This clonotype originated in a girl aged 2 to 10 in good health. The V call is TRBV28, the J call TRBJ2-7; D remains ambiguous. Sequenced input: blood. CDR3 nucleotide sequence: TGTGCCAGCAGTGAACCACGGATAGAGAAGCAGTACTTC. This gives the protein CASSEPRIEKQYF.